This T cell receptor (beta chain) was sequenced during a study of shared T cell receptors in the human thymus. The repertoire was sequenced with immunoSEQ multiplex PCR; TCRdb's copy has only in-frame clones and lacks some. The data show a few hundred thousand clones, roughly 94% seen once. Germline V gene data show CDR1 as LGHNA and CDR2 as YNFKEQ. This CDR3 comprises 17 residues. Deletions cut 3 bases from V and 5 bases from J, with 20 bases between. This clone has just a few counts. The sample comprised thymocytes. The chain combines TRBV4-2 with TRBJ1-3, with D possibly TRBD1 on 5 matching bases. This TCR was recovered from a human donor. This CDR3 is CASSHPAPRGVRNTIYF. In nucleotides, the CDR3 is TGTGCCAGCAGCCATCCAGCTCCAAGAGGGGTCAGAAACACCATATATTTT.